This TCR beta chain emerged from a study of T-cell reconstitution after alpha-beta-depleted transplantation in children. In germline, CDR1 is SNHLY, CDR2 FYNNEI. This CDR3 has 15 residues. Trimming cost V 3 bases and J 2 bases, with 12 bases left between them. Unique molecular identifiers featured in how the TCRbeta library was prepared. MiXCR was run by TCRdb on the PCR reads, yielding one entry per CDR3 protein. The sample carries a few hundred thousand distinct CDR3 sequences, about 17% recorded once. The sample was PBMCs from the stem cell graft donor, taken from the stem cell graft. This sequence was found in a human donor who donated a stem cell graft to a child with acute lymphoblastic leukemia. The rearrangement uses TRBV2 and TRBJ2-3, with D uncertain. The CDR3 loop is CASSDMVRFTDTQYF. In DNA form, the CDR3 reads TGTGCCAGCAGTGATATGGTCCGGTTCACAGATACGCAGTATTTT.